This T cell receptor (beta chain) was identified during a study of blood T cell repertoires in COVID-19. Sequenced by immunoSEQ multiplex PCR; TCRdb stores in-frame clones only, minus some. The sample shows 200,000 to 250,000 clones, 80% to 90% of them seen only once. The specimen sequenced was peripheral blood. The sequence derives from a woman older than 75 with acute or convalescent COVID-19.

CDR3 sequence reads: CASSPDTGAVGTDTQYF. In DNA, the CDR3 is TGTGCCAGCTCGCCAGATACAGGGGCTGTGGGCACAGATACGCAGTATTTT. This chain links TRBV18 with TRBJ2-3; TRBD1 agrees at 7 bases. CDR3 size: 17 residues. V shed 6 bases and J 1 base; nucleotides not matched to a gene: 13. The germline CDR1 and CDR2 sequences are KGHSH and LQKENI.